The T cell receptor (beta chain) under discussion was sequenced for a study of synovial regulatory T cells in juvenile arthritis. About the research overall: Treatments: three naive, more than five methotrexate, one methotrexate plus infliximab, one unknown.

Sequencing used immunoSEQ multiplex PCR; TCRdb keeps in-frame clones, though not all of them. This sample contains thousands of clones. Frequency places this clone as medium-sized. The target antigen is unknown. The synovial samples were synovial fluid, paired with peripheral blood from each active arthritis patient. Synovial and blood Treg cells had comparable FOXP3 TSDR demethylation. This CDR3 is built from 14 residues. A DNA sequence was not provided. Looked up from germline, CDR1 is MNHEY and CDR2 is SVGAGI. Study results and caveats: iaTreg cells shared more CDR3 sequences with synovial Tregs than other blood Tregs did. iaTreg TCR repertoires were largely private across patients and partially overlapped synovial Teff and blood CPL.

The sample consisted of Treg cells from the synovium. The V gene is TRBV6-5, the J gene TRBJ2-3; TCRdb picks TRBD1, but there is no DNA to check that call. This receptor was identified in a donor younger than 30 with juvenile idiopathic arthritis. CDR3 region: CASRQGVSTDTQYF.